The rows below give T cell receptor beta chains drawn from one sample of a study of blood T cell repertoires in COVID-19. Data came from immunoSEQ multiplex PCR; TCRdb stores just in-frame clones and leaves some out. The table lists around 81,000 clones, around four fifths of them singletons. The source material was peripheral blood. These receptors came from a man over 45 with acute or convalescent COVID-19. Both conserved end residues are part of each CDR3. The D gene is left open where the match is weak. Clone sizes are given selectively: once, few, many, or a class where the clone is expanded.

cdr3_nt cdr3_aa j_call v_call clone_size d_call
TGTGCCAGCAGTCGCTCCGGGGGATGGCAGTACTTC CASSRSGGWQYF TRBJ2-7 TRBV6-5 NA NA
TGTGCCAGCAGCTCCTCCGGGACAGGGTACGAGCAGTACTTC CASSSSGTGYEQYF TRBJ2-7 TRBV7-2 NA TRBD1
TGTGCCTGGACCCAATCAGGTGGGGCGCCAGATACGCAGTATTTT CAWTQSGGAPDTQYF TRBJ2-3 TRBV30 NA NA
TGTGCCAGCAGTTACGGCGGGGGATTCACCGGGGAGCTGTTTTTT CASSYGGGFTGELFF TRBJ2-2 TRBV6-5 NA TRBD2
TGTGCCAGCCAAAACGGGGCGGGAGGTTCACCCCTCCACTTT CASQNGAGGSPLHF TRBJ1-6 TRBV7-9 few NA
TGTGCCAGCAGCTTGGACATGGCCTACGAGCAGTACTTC CASSLDMAYEQYF TRBJ2-7 TRBV7-8 NA NA
TGTGCCTGGAGTGTTCAGGGTAGTAGCAATCAGCCCCAGCATTTT CAWSVQGSSNQPQHF TRBJ1-5 TRBV30 few NA
TGTGCCAGCAGTTACGCGACAGGATTGTCGAATTCACCCCTCCACTTT CASSYATGLSNSPLHF TRBJ1-6 TRBV6-2/TRBV6-3 NA NA
TGTGCCAGCAGCTCCAGGACAGGGACTGGGGCCAACGTCCTGACTTTC CASSSRTGTGANVLTF TRBJ2-6 TRBV7-3 NA TRBD1
TGTGCCAGCAGCTCGCTACCGGGGTACACTGAAGCTTTCTTT CASSSLPGYTEAFF TRBJ1-1 TRBV9 NA NA
TGTGCCAGTAGGGCGGACAACCTGCGAATGAACACTGAAGCTTTCTTT CASRADNLRMNTEAFF TRBJ1-1 TRBV19 NA NA
TGTGCCAGCAGCTCCGCTGTGACTAGCGGAGGCAGAGCCAAAAACATTCAGTACTTC CASSSAVTSGGRAKNIQYF TRBJ2-4 TRBV5-4 NA TRBD2
TGTGCCAGCAGCCCGATGACAGGGGCACAAGAGACCCAGTACTTC CASSPMTGAQETQYF TRBJ2-5 TRBV3-1/TRBV3-2 NA TRBD1
TGTGCCAGCAGTGGAAATGGCGGGAGCGAGCAGTACTTC CASSGNGGSEQYF TRBJ2-7 TRBV6-4 NA TRBD2
TGTGCCAGCAGTTTAAGTATCGGGACTGAAGCTTTCTTT CASSLSIGTEAFF TRBJ1-1 TRBV28 few NA
TGCGCCAGCAATACGGGACAGGCAACGAACACCGGGGAGCTGTTTTTT CASNTGQATNTGELFF TRBJ2-2 TRBV5-1 NA TRBD1
TGCGCCAGCAGCCCAGGGACTAACCCCGGGGAGCTGTTTTTT CASSPGTNPGELFF TRBJ2-2 TRBV5-1 NA TRBD2
TGTGCCTGGGGGGGGTGGAGGGGAACCGGGGAGCTGTTTTTT CAWGGWRGTGELFF TRBJ2-2 TRBV30 NA NA
TGTGCCAGCAGCCCGGACTCGAACACCGGGGAGCTGTTTTTT CASSPDSNTGELFF TRBJ2-2 TRBV6-2/TRBV6-3 NA NA
TGTGCCAGTAGTAAACCACCCCTGAAAAGGGGAAGCACAGATACGCAGTATTTT CASSKPPLKRGSTDTQYF TRBJ2-3 TRBV19 NA NA
TGTGCCAGCTCGACAGGGGTGTGGAACACTGAAGCTTTCTTT CASSTGVWNTEAFF TRBJ1-1 TRBV18 NA TRBD1
TGTGCCAGCGGTTCGAGCGGGAGGAAGGACGAGCAGTACTTC CASGSSGRKDEQYF TRBJ2-7 TRBV3-1/TRBV3-2 once TRBD2
TGTGCCAGCAGCCAACAGGCAGGGGGGTCCTACGAGCAGTACTTC CASSQQAGGSYEQYF TRBJ2-7 TRBV3-1/TRBV3-2 NA NA
TGTGCCAGCAGTACAGGGGCGGCTTCTGTTAACTATGGCTACACCTTC CASSTGAASVNYGYTF TRBJ1-2 TRBV28 NA TRBD1
TGCAGCGCGGACAGGATGAACACTGAAGCTTTCTTT CSADRMNTEAFF TRBJ1-1 TRBV29-1 once TRBD1
TGTGCCAGCAGCAAACAGGGCGAGGGTGAAGCTTTCTTT CASSKQGEGEAFF TRBJ1-1 TRBV6-5 NA NA
TGTGCCAGCAGAACCGGGGGGGGTAATTCACCCCTCCACTTT CASRTGGGNSPLHF TRBJ1-6 TRBV6-5 NA NA
TGTGCCAGCTCACCACGCGGGGGCAACCAAGAGACCCAGTACTTC CASSPRGGNQETQYF TRBJ2-5 TRBV18 once NA
TGTGCCAGCAGTGAAAGTCCCCTAGCGGGAGGGGAGCAGTACTTC CASSESPLAGGEQYF TRBJ2-7 TRBV2 NA TRBD2
TGTGCCAGCAGAGAGGACAGGAACAAACCCACTGAAGCTTTCTTT CASREDRNKPTEAFF TRBJ1-1 TRBV27 NA TRBD1
TGTGCCGGGCGGACAGGTCGGAACACTGAAGCTTTCTTT CAGRTGRNTEAFF TRBJ1-1 TRBV12-3/TRBV12-4 few TRBD1
TGTGCCAGCAGCTTGGTGGGGGGTAAAGAGACCCAGTACTTC CASSLVGGKETQYF TRBJ2-5 TRBV5-4 NA NA
TGTGCCACCAGTCGGGGTCAGAACACCGGGGAGCTGTTTTTT CATSRGQNTGELFF TRBJ2-2 TRBV24-1 NA NA
TGTGCCAGCAGCTTGTACAGGGAGCGGCATGAAGCTTTCTTT CASSLYRERHEAFF TRBJ1-1 TRBV7-3 NA NA
TGTGCCTGGACACCGGAGGGTTCGGCTGGAAACACCATATATTTT CAWTPEGSAGNTIYF TRBJ1-3 TRBV30 NA NA
TGTGCCAGCAGCTTAGAGATTAACAGGGAAACTGAAGCTTTCTTT CASSLEINRETEAFF TRBJ1-1 TRBV11-1 NA NA
TGTGCCACGGCCGGGAGGGAAAATTCACCCCTCCACTTT CATAGRENSPLHF TRBJ1-6 TRBV6-5 few NA
TGCGCCAGCAGCCAAGTTGAACGGGAAGAGACCCAGTACTTC CASSQVEREETQYF TRBJ2-5 TRBV4-3 NA NA
TGTGCCAGCAGCTTAGATCCCTTATCTACGGGGTCTAAACAGTACTTC CASSLDPLSTGSKQYF TRBJ2-7 TRBV11-2 NA NA
TGTGCCAGCTCACCACCTTCTGGGACAGGAAATCAGCCCCAGCATTTT CASSPPSGTGNQPQHF TRBJ1-5 TRBV18 NA TRBD1
TGTGCCAGCAGCCCGGGGGGCGGGGGGCCCCAGCATTTT CASSPGGGGPQHF TRBJ1-5 TRBV7-8 NA NA
TGTGCCACCAGTGATTTAGTGGGGGCGAATAGTGAGCAGTTCTTC CATSDLVGANSEQFF TRBJ2-1 TRBV24-1 NA NA
TGTGCCAGCAGCTTATTCGGAGAAGGGGACAGACCGAACACTGAAGCTTTCTTT CASSLFGEGDRPNTEAFF TRBJ1-1 TRBV7-9 few TRBD1